This record concerns one T cell receptor (beta chain) sequence. What it binds is not known. The CDR3 has 15 amino acids. V gave up 6 bases and J gave up 0 bases, with 14 bases separating them. Looked up from germline, CDR1 is SGHDT and CDR2 is YYEEEE. The sample belongs to a study of shared clonotypes between healthy human individuals. Pooled CD45RO+ cells and CCR7-negative CD45RA+ TemRA cells made up CD8 memory. DNA at around 210 ng, 25,000 to 30,000 T cell genomes, went into sorted-subset replicate PCRs. The table came from immunoSEQ multiplex PCR; TCRdb's copy has only in-frame clones and leaves some out. Of about 110,000 clones listed, 65% to 75% are singletons. Findings of the study overall: Shared across several donors were 5% to 6% of the naive CD4 clonotypes.

Input material: memory CD8+ T cells sorted from blood. Subset reported: CD45RO+ cells pooled with CCR7-negative TemRA cells. This receptor was identified in a woman aged 25 to 39 in good health. The V call is TRBV5-6, the J call TRBJ2-3; D is unresolved. CDR3 sequence: CASTSHWISTDTQYF. In DNA form, the CDR3 reads TGTGCCAGCACTTCCCACTGGATAAGCACAGATACGCAGTATTTT.